This passage covers 20 T cell receptor beta chains from one sample sequenced in a study of blood T cell repertoires in COVID-19. Profiled with immunoSEQ multiplex PCR; TCRdb holds only in-frame clones, not every one. This table has more than 65,000 clones, roughly 90% appearing once. The sample taken for sequencing was peripheral blood. The source is a woman aged 50 to 65 with acute or convalescent COVID-19.

The V and J genes are TRBV2 and TRBJ1-1; the match to TRBD1 covers 8 bases. CDR1 SNHLY and CDR2 FYNNEI come from the germline V gene. The CDR3 has 14 amino acids. Germline trimming cut 5 bases from V and 3 bases from J; bases unmatched to any gene: 5. CDR3 DNA sequence: TGTGCCAGCAGTTTTGACAGGGGATACACTGAAGCTTTCTTT. The encoded protein is CASSFDRGYTEAFF. The variable domain in full, with the rest retrieved from reference TRBV2 and TRBJ1-1, is EPEVTQTPSHQVTQMGQEVILRCVPISNHLYFYWYRQILGQKVEFLVSFYNNEISEKSEIFDDQFSVERPDGSNFTLKIRSTKLEDSAMYFCASSFDRGYTEAFFGQGTRLTVV.

The genes are TRBV7-8 and TRBJ1-5; D not resolved. V lost 1 base, J lost 7 bases, and 17 bases lay in between. Germline V gene data show CDR1 as SGHVS and CDR2 as FQNEAQ. This CDR3 is built from 16 residues. CDR3 region: CASSLEVEVPGQPQHF. In nucleotides, the CDR3 is TGTGCCAGCAGCTTAGAGGTCGAGGTCCCGGGGCAGCCCCAGCATTTT.

CDR3 coding DNA: TGTGCCAGCAGTGATAGTCTAGCGGGGGCCGGGGAGCTGTTTTTT. Amino acids: CASSDSLAGAGELFF. The chain carries TRBV6-1 and TRBJ2-2; TRBD2 agrees at 10 bases. The CDR3 is 15 amino acids. Trimming at V came to 3 bases and at J to 6 bases, leaving 4 bases not matched to a gene. Germline-derived CDR1 and CDR2 are MNHNS and SASEGT.

The chain joins TRBV5-1 to TRBJ2-7; maybe TRBD1 (5 bases). The germline gives CDR1 SGHRS, CDR2 YFSETQ. V was clipped by 0 bases and J by 2 bases, with 9 bases between them. The CDR3 runs to 14 residues. CDR3 in DNA: TGCGCCAGCAGCTTGGAGGGGCCGCCCTACGAGCAGTACTTC. The encoded protein is CASSLEGPPYEQYF.

The chain joins TRBV7-8 to TRBJ1-1; possibly TRBD1 for D (5 bases). Trimming removed 5 bases from V and 4 bases from J, with 11 bases in between. Germline CDR1 SGHVS, CDR2 FQNEAQ. The CDR3 has 13 residues. CDR3 coding DNA: TGTGCCAGCAGCCAAAGGGGTGGCACTGAAGCTTTCTTT. Translating gives CASSQRGGTEAFF.

The chain uses TRBV12-3 or TRBV12-4 and TRBJ2-3; 7 bases map to TRBD1. The V and J ends lost 6 bases and 6 bases, in that order; junction bases with no gene match: 0. The CDR3 has 11 amino acids. The CDR3 coding sequence is TGTGCCAGCAGACAGGGGGATACGCAGTATTTT. Its translation: CASRQGDTQYF.

V and J are TRBV6-2 or TRBV6-3 and TRBJ1-2; tentatively, D is TRBD1 (6 bases). V lost 4 bases and J lost 4, with 13 bases in between. CDR3 length: 14 residues. From germline, CDR1 is MNHEY and CDR2 SVGEGT. CDR3 amino acids: CASSWSDSRYGYTF. In DNA, the CDR3 is TGTGCCAGCAGTTGGTCGGACAGTCGCTATGGCTACACCTTC.

V and J are TRBV10-3 and TRBJ1-4; 8 positions agree with TRBD1. Germline trimming cut 6 bases from V and 8 bases from J; bases unmatched to any gene: 5. Germline V gene sequence: CDR1 ENHRY, CDR2 SYGVKD. CDR3 length equals 13 residues. CDR3 sequence reads: CAIRSGQGEKLFF. CDR3 in DNA: TGTGCCATCAGGTCAGGACAGGGCGAAAAACTGTTTTTT.

The V and J genes are TRBV4-3 and TRBJ2-1; 9 nucleotides agree with TRBD2. The germline V gene encodes CDR1 LGHNA and CDR2 YSLEER. The V gene end was trimmed by 3 bases and the J gene end by 5 bases; junction bases not matched to a gene: 5. The CDR3 is made up of 15 amino acids. CDR3 amino acids: CASSHLAGANNEQFF. The CDR3 DNA is TGCGCCAGCAGCCACTTAGCGGGAGCCAACAATGAGCAGTTCTTC.

The chain recombines TRBV2 with TRBJ1-6; 8 positions agree with TRBD1. This CDR3 is 15 amino acids long. The V segment lost 6 bases and the J segment 7 bases; nucleotides outside the gene matches: 8. From germline, CDR1 is SNHLY and CDR2 FYNNEI. CDR3 nucleotides: TGTGCCAGCAGCGCACAGACAGGGGTGAATTCACCCCTCCACTTT. It yields the protein CASSAQTGVNSPLHF. Based on the CDR3 plus reference TRBV2 and TRBJ1-6, the full variable domain is EPEVTQTPSHQVTQMGQEVILRCVPISNHLYFYWYRQILGQKVEFLVSFYNNEISEKSEIFDDQFSVERPDGSNFTLKIRSTKLEDSAMYFCASSAQTGVNSPLHFGNGTRLTVT.

The chain links TRBV5-1 to TRBJ1-4; 9 positions agree with TRBD1. Trimming at V came to 4 bases and at J to 6 bases, leaving 4 bases not matched to a gene. Germline V gives CDR1 SGHRS, CDR2 YFSETQ. The CDR3 has 14 amino acids. CDR3 region: CASSPGTGYEKLFF. CDR3 bases: TGCGCCAGCAGCCCTGGGACAGGGTATGAAAAACTGTTTTTT.

The J gene is TRBJ1-1, the V gene TRBV6-5; D is uncertain. In germline, CDR1 is MNHEY, CDR2 SVGAGI. V lost 5 bases and J lost 7, with 14 bases in between. The CDR3 totals 13 residues. The CDR3 is CASSPPGFGEAFF. CDR3 nucleotide sequence: TGTGCCAGCAGTCCGCCGGGATTCGGTGAAGCTTTCTTT.

The chain joins TRBV30 to TRBJ2-3, with 7 bases identical to TRBD1. Germline V gene lookup returns CDR1 GTSNPN and CDR2 SVGIG (reference sequence). This CDR3 is 16 amino acids long. The junction had 10 bases not matched to a gene; V was cut back by 1 base and J by 3 bases. CDR3 nucleotides: TGTGCCTGGAGTGCGCCTAACAGGGGAGCAACAGATACGCAGTATTTT. As protein: CAWSAPNRGATDTQYF.

The J gene is TRBJ2-5, the V gene TRBV5-4; the D gene is possibly TRBD2 (6 bases). V gave up 0 bases and J gave up 0 bases, with 9 bases separating them. In germline, CDR1 is SGHNT, CDR2 YYREEE (reference sequence). CDR3 length equals 15 residues. The CDR3, as DNA: TGTGCCAGCAGCTTGGCGGAGGGAAACCAAGAGACCCAGTACTTC. This encodes CASSLAEGNQETQYF.

The rearrangement uses TRBV18 and TRBJ2-5; D is possibly TRBD2 (6 bases). This CDR3 is built from 14 residues. Per the germline V gene, CDR1 is KGHSH and CDR2 is LQKENI. V lost 0 bases and J 4 bases, leaving 9 bases between the germline ends. The chain's CDR3 is CASSPPPEGETQYF. DNA of the CDR3: TGTGCCAGCTCACCACCCCCGGAGGGAGAGACCCAGTACTTC.

The chain has TRBV5-7 and TRBJ1-1, with 7 bases lining up with TRBD1. TRBV5-7 is known as an ORF, though its function is uncertain. CDR3 length: 16 residues. V lost 4 bases, J lost 3 bases, and 12 bases stayed unmatched. The CDR3, as DNA: TGTGCCAGCAGCAGAAGACAGGGTTTGAAGGACACTGAAGCTTTCTTT. As protein: CASSRRQGLKDTEAFF.

The CDR3 is CAISEGQGVGPQHF. CDR3 bases: TGTGCCATCAGTGAGGGACAGGGCGTTGGGCCCCAGCATTTT. The chain carries TRBV10-3 and TRBJ1-5, with TRBD1 matching over 8 bases. V shed 2 bases and J 9 bases; nucleotides not matched to a gene: 6. Germline CDR1 reads ENHRY; CDR2 reads SYGVKD. The CDR3 sequence is 14 residues long.

The gene calls are TRBV6-5 and TRBJ1-6; D might be TRBD1 (5 bases). There are 14 residues in the CDR3. Germline V lookup: CDR1 MNHEY, CDR2 SVGAGI. The V and J ends lost 5 bases and 10 bases respectively, with 15 bases between them. The CDR3, as DNA: TGTGCCAGCAGTACCCCAGGGTGGCAGTCACCCCTCCACTTT. As protein: CASSTPGWQSPLHF.

The chain employs TRBV29-1 and TRBJ2-1; no reliable D call. The CDR3 length is 11 residues. Germline V CDR1 and CDR2: SQVTM, ANQGSEA. Trimming left V 7 bases short and J 3 bases short, with 7 bases between. CDR3 DNA sequence: TGCAGCGCAGAGTTCTACAATGAGCAGTTCTTC. Protein sequence: CSAEFYNEQFF.

The chain carries TRBV3-1 (or the pseudogene TRBV3-2) and TRBJ1-1; D call uncertain. V lost 0 bases, J lost 5 bases, and 10 bases lay in between. This CDR3 is 14 amino acids long. Per germline, CDR1 LGHDT and CDR2 YNNKEL (reference sequence). CDR3 DNA sequence: TGTGCCAGCAGCCAAGAAGTGGGCGGGACTGAAGCTTTCTTT. This codes for CASSQEVGGTEAFF.